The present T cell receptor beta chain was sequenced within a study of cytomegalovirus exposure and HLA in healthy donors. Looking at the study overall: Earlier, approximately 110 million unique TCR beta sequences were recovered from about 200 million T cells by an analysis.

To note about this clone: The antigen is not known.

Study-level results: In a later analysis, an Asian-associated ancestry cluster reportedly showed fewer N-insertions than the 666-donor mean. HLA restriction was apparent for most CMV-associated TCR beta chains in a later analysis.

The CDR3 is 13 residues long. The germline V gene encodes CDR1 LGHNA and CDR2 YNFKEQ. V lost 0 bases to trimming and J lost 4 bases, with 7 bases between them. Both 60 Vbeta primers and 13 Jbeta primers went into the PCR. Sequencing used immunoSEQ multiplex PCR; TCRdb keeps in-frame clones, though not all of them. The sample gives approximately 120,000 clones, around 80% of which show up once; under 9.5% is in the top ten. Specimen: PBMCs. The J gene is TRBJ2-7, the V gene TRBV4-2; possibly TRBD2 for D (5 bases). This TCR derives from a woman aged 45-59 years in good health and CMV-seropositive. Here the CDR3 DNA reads TGTGCCAGCAGCCAAGAAGGGAGTTACGAGCAGTACTTC. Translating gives CASSQEGSYEQYF.